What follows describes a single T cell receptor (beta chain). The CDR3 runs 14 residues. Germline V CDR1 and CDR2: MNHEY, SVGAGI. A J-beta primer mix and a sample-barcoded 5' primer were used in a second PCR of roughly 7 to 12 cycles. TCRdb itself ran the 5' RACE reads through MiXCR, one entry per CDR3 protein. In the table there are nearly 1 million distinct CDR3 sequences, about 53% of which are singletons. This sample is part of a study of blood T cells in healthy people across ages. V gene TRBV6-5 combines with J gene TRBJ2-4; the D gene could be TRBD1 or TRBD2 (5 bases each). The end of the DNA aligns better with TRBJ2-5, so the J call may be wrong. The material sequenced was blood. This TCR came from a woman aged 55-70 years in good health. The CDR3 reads CASSYDRDPGTQYF. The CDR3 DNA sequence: TGTGCCAGCAGTTACGATAGGGACCCGGGGACCCAGTACTTC.